These 26 T cell receptor beta chains originate from one sample sequenced in a study of CD8 T cells in Susac syndrome. After extraction with the RNeasy kit, 0.5 to 1 ug of the RNA was reverse transcribed using random hexamers. Via MiXCR, TCRdb re-called the immunoSEQ multiplex PCR reads, giving one row per CDR3 protein. Of a few hundred thousand distinct CDR3 sequences in the sample, around 95% were seen once. Source material: CD4+ T cells from PBMCs. Source of these receptors: a human donor with multiple sclerosis.

The genes are TRBV27 and TRBJ2-4; the D gene is possibly TRBD1 (5 bases). The CDR3 consists of 15 residues. In germline, CDR1 is MNHEY, CDR2 SMNVEV (reference sequence). The V and J ends lost 4 bases and 2 bases respectively, with 12 bases between them. The CDR3 region is CASSSAGQTKNIQYF. CDR3 DNA sequence: TGTGCCAGCAGTTCCGCAGGGCAAACCAAAAACATTCAGTACTTC.

The chain recombines TRBV12-3 or TRBV12-4 with TRBJ2-7; D is perhaps TRBD2 (5 bases). The V and J ends lost 6 bases and 3 bases respectively, with 15 bases between them. The CDR3 totals 14 residues. The CDR3 DNA follows: TGTGCCAGCAGCGACCTTCGGGGAATCTACGAGCAGTACTTC. As protein: CASSDLRGIYEQYF.

The chain couples TRBV3-1 to TRBJ1-1, with unresolved D. The CDR3 has 14 residues. Germline CDR1 reads LGHDT; CDR2 reads YNNKEL (reference sequence). Trimming took 1 base from V and 1 from J, leaving 7 bases between them. The CDR3 spells CASSQGTGNTEAFF. The DNA of the CDR3 is TGTGCCAGCAGCCAAGGTACGGGGAACACTGAAGCTTTCTTT.

V usage is TRBV19 and J usage is TRBJ2-3, with no clear D. The CDR3 has 17 residues. V was clipped by 5 bases and J by 2 bases, with 20 bases between them. Germline V gene data show CDR1 as LNHDA and CDR2 as SQIVND (reference sequence). The CDR3 DNA is TGTGCCAGTAGTTCCCAGCACGTCCTTAGCCTCACAGATACGCAGTATTTT. It encodes CASSSQHVLSLTDTQYF.

The V call is TRBV5-1, the J call TRBJ2-3; tentative D call: TRBD1 (5 bases). V was cut by 0 bases and J by 3 bases, with 20 bases left in between. This CDR3 region has 18 residues. In germline, CDR1 is SGHRS, CDR2 YFSETQ. The CDR3 region is CASSLAITTAAGTDTQYF. The CDR3 DNA follows: TGCGCCAGCAGCTTGGCCATAACGACAGCCGCAGGGACAGATACGCAGTATTTT.

This chain links TRBV25-1 with TRBJ2-5; D might be TRBD2 (5 bases). CDR1 is MGHDK, CDR2 SYGVNS, per germline. V lost 2 bases, J lost 1 base, and 17 bases lay in between. The CDR3 extends over 17 amino acids. In DNA form, the CDR3 reads TGTGCCAGCAGTGAAGAGGGCTCAGGCCGATTCCAAGAGACCCAGTACTTC. Translated: CASSEEGSGRFQETQYF.

The V call is TRBV6-1, the J call TRBJ1-6; the D is unclear. Trimming removed 2 bases at V and 9 bases at J, with 5 bases between. The CDR3 is made up of 12 amino acids. Germline V lookup: CDR1 MNHNS, CDR2 SASEGT. The CDR3 region has the DNA TGTGCCAGCAGTGAAAAAGGTTCACCCCTCCACTTT. Translated, it gives CASSEKGSPLHF.

J is TRBJ1-4 and V is TRBV25-1; D possibly corresponds to TRBD1 (5 bases). Germline assignment: CDR1 MGHDK and CDR2 SYGVNS. With 2 bases removed from V and 12 bases from J, the gap between germline ends came to 13 bases. CDR3 size: 13 residues. The CDR3 reads CASSEGDREELFF. The CDR3 DNA reads as TGTGCCAGCAGTGAAGGGGACCGCGAGGAACTGTTTTTT.

The chain links TRBV25-1 to TRBJ2-7, with 7 bases that match TRBD1. The trim removed 2 bases at V and 1 base at J, leaving 2 bases unmatched. The CDR3 is made up of 14 amino acids. Per the germline V gene, CDR1 is MGHDK and CDR2 is SYGVNS. This CDR3 reads CASSEQGVSYEQYF. CDR3 DNA: TGTGCCAGCAGTGAACAGGGGGTTTCCTACGAGCAGTACTTC.

J is TRBJ2-1 and V is TRBV20-1, with 7 bases fitting TRBD2. After removal of 1 base from V and 5 bases from J, the junction contained 8 bases not matched to a gene. The CDR3 spans 15 residues. CDR1 and CDR2 from the germline V gene are DFQATT and SNEGSKA (reference sequence). The CDR3 DNA sequence: TGCAGTGCTAGAGCCCCGGGACTAATCCACAATGAGCAGTTCTTC. Amino acids: CSARAPGLIHNEQFF.

This clonotype was seen a single time. This chain connects TRBV20-1 to TRBJ1-1; D not resolved. Germline-derived CDR1 and CDR2 are DFQATT and SNEGSKA (reference sequence). CDR3 length: 13 amino acids. V lost 6 bases and J lost 0, with 11 bases in between. As DNA, the CDR3 is TGCAGTGCCCCCCCAGTTATGAACACTGAAGCTTTCTTT. Its protein product is CSAPPVMNTEAFF.

The chain combines TRBV15 with TRBJ1-2, with unresolved D. The CDR3 consists of 14 residues. Trimming pared 0 bases from V and 4 bases from J, leaving 9 bases between. Germline V gene data show CDR1 as LNHNV and CDR2 as YYDKDF (reference sequence). The CDR3 DNA reads TGTGCCACCAGCAGAGACCGGGGTGGCTATGGCTACACCTTC. Its protein is CATSRDRGGYGYTF.

The chain recombines TRBV6-2 or TRBV6-3 with TRBJ2-4; weak D call: TRBD2 (5 bases). Germline V lookup: CDR1 MNHEY, CDR2 SVGEGT. The CDR3 length is 14 residues. V dropped 8 bases and J dropped 0 bases, with 11 bases sitting between them. In DNA form, the CDR3 reads TGTGCCAGCTCTTCGGGGTCAGCCAAAAACATTCAGTACTTC. This codes for CASSSGSAKNIQYF.

This chain links TRBV28 with TRBJ2-5; D may correspond to TRBD1 or TRBD2 (6 bases each). From germline, CDR1 is MDHEN and CDR2 SYDVKM. There are 16 residues in the CDR3. V lost 5 bases, J lost 6 bases, and 22 bases lay in between. This CDR3 is CASSLTRTGTFKTQYF. As DNA, the CDR3 is TGTGCCAGCAGTCTGACGAGAACAGGGACTTTTAAGACCCAGTACTTC.

The chain couples TRBV4-1 to TRBJ1-2; TRBD1 agrees at 7 bases. The germline gives CDR1 MGHRA, CDR2 YSYEKL. The CDR3 has 16 amino acids. The ends lost 4 bases at V and 1 base at J; junction bases unmatched: 9. CDR3 sequence: CASSLRWDRGNYGYTF. The CDR3, as DNA: TGCGCCAGCAGCCTCCGGTGGGACAGAGGTAACTATGGCTACACCTTC.

This chain connects TRBV2 to TRBJ1-1; 7 bases are a match to TRBD1. The CDR3 has 15 amino acids. CDR1 and CDR2 from the germline V gene are SNHLY and FYNNEI. V was pared by 5 bases and J by 1 base, with 7 bases of the junction left unmatched. Written as DNA, the CDR3 is TGTGCCAGCAGTTTCACCGGACAGGCGAACACTGAAGCTTTCTTT. Its translation: CASSFTGQANTEAFF.

This chain links TRBV15 with TRBJ2-7; 7 bases fit TRBD2. V shed 0 bases and J 2 bases; nucleotides not matched to a gene: 1. This CDR3 comprises 14 residues. Germline CDR1 LNHNV, CDR2 YYDKDF (reference sequence). The CDR3 loop is CATSRDREAYEQYV. The DNA for the CDR3 is TGTGCCACCAGCAGAGACCGGGAGGCCTACGAGCAGTACGTC.

The chain employs TRBV25-1 and TRBJ1-1; 7 nucleotides align to TRBD1. CDR3 length: 15 residues. Per the germline V gene, CDR1 is MGHDK and CDR2 is SYGVNS. Germline trimming cut 4 bases from V and 1 base from J; bases unmatched to any gene: 6. The CDR3 DNA sequence: TGTGCCAGCAGTGCATCGACAGGGCAGAACACTGAAGCTTTCTTT. Its translation: CASSASTGQNTEAFF.

This chain joins TRBV19 and TRBJ2-3; 8 positions match TRBD1. The V gene's germline CDR1 is LNHDA and CDR2 SQIVND (reference sequence). After removal of 5 bases from V and 7 bases from J, the junction contained 8 bases not matched to a gene. The CDR3 spans 14 residues. Here the CDR3 reads CASSSDRGVNTQYF. The CDR3 coding sequence is TGTGCCAGTAGTTCCGACAGGGGAGTAAATACGCAGTATTTT.

This chain links TRBV20-1 with TRBJ1-6; 8 bases map to TRBD1. The CDR3 sequence is 14 residues long. Per germline, CDR1 DFQATT and CDR2 SNEGSKA (reference sequence). The V segment lost 5 bases and the J segment 6 bases; nucleotides outside the gene matches: 6. The CDR3 reads CSALLGQGNSPLHF. The CDR3 DNA reads as TGCAGTGCTCTTCTTGGACAGGGTAATTCACCCCTCCACTTT.

V gene TRBV6-5 combines with J gene TRBJ2-1; no firm D call. This CDR3 has 13 residues. V dropped 0 bases and J dropped 8 bases, with 8 bases sitting between them. The germline V gene encodes CDR1 MNHEY and CDR2 SVGAGI. CDR3 amino acids: CASSYSYGYEQFF. As DNA, the CDR3 is TGTGCCAGCAGTTACTCGTATGGGTATGAGCAGTTCTTC.

The chain couples TRBV6-6 to TRBJ2-2; D is possibly TRBD2 (6 bases). Germline V gene lookup returns CDR1 MNHNY and CDR2 SVGAGI (reference sequence). Between the trimmed V and J ends, which lost 7 bases and 3 bases, there was a span of 12 bases. CDR3 length: 14 residues. The CDR3: CASTLWEDTGELFF. The CDR3 DNA is TGTGCCAGCACCTTATGGGAGGACACCGGGGAGCTGTTTTTT.

This chain joins TRBV5-1 and TRBJ2-1, with D uncertain. The CDR3 spans 13 residues. Germline V gene sequence: CDR1 SGHRS, CDR2 YFSETQ. Trimming left V 4 bases short and J 9 bases short, with 14 bases between. The CDR3 DNA reads as TGCGCCAGCAGCACCTATAGGAACGGTGAGCAGTTCTTC. This sequence encodes CASSTYRNGEQFF.

V usage is TRBV29-1 and J usage is TRBJ2-5; D uncertain. The CDR3 sequence is 10 residues long. Trimming removed 3 bases at V and 4 bases at J, with 3 bases between. Germline CDR1 SQVTM, CDR2 ANQGSEA. The CDR3 is CSVEAETQYF. The CDR3 DNA reads as TGCAGCGTTGAGGCAGAGACCCAGTACTTC.

This clonotype was found once. This chain joins TRBV14 and TRBJ2-3; TRBD2 might be the D (5 bases). The CDR3 loop spans 14 amino acids. V lost 3 bases and J lost 0, with 7 bases in between. CDR1 and CDR2 (germline): SGHDN, FVKESK. In nucleotides, the CDR3 is TGTGCCAGCAGCCAGTGGACTAGCACAGATACGCAGTATTTT. This gives the protein CASSQWTSTDTQYF.

The rearrangement uses TRBV5-1 and TRBJ2-5; unclear D gene. Germline V CDR1 and CDR2: SGHRS, YFSETQ. Trimming removed 4 bases from V and 1 base from J, with 8 bases in between. The CDR3 has 13 amino acids. The chain's CDR3 is CASSVSPQETQYF. The CDR3, as DNA: TGCGCCAGCAGCGTTTCGCCCCAAGAGACCCAGTACTTC.